These 10 T cell receptor beta chains came from one sample sequenced in a study of T cell changes during pregnancy in multiple sclerosis. The method was immunoSEQ multiplex PCR; TCRdb's version includes in-frame clones alone and lacks a portion of them. The sample lists about 38,000 clones; approximately 94% were seen once. Here the sequenced sample was CD4+ T cells from peripheral blood mononuclear cells, taken in the second trimester of pregnancy. These receptors all stem from a female donor with multiple sclerosis, enrolled in a pregnancy study.

CDR3 sequence reads: CASSLEQGSYEQYF. CDR3 in DNA: TGCGCCAGCAGCTTGGAACAGGGATCTTACGAGCAGTACTTC. This chain links TRBV5-1 with TRBJ2-7; tentatively, D is TRBD1 (6 bases). Trimming left V 0 bases short and J 4 bases short, with 11 bases between. Germline assignment: CDR1 SGHRS and CDR2 YFSETQ. CDR3 size: 14 residues.

This chain uses TRBV18 with TRBJ1-1; 7 bases fit TRBD1. V lost 2 bases and J lost 2; bases outside the gene matches: 11. Germline assignment: CDR1 KGHSH and CDR2 LQKENI. This CDR3 has 17 amino acids. As DNA, the CDR3 is TGTGCCAGCTCACCATCGGATGACAGGGACCGAAACACTGAAGCTTTCTTT. Its protein product is CASSPSDDRDRNTEAFF.

Here the CDR3 DNA reads TGTGCCAGCAGCCTCGACAGTCAAGAGACCCAGTACTTC. This translates into CASSLDSQETQYF. The rearrangement joins TRBV5-4 to TRBJ2-5; tentatively, D is TRBD1 (5 bases). CDR3 length: 13 residues. CDR1 is SGHNT, CDR2 YYREEE, per germline (reference sequence). V gave up 4 bases and J gave up 2 bases, with 9 bases separating them.

CDR3 residues: CASSRLAGGDEQFF. CDR3 bases: TGCGCCAGCAGTCGACTAGCGGGAGGGGATGAGCAGTTCTTC. This chain connects TRBV10-2 to TRBJ2-1; 14 bases map to TRBD2. CDR1 and CDR2 (germline): WSHSY, SAAADI. There are 14 residues in the CDR3. Germline trimming cut 5 bases from V and 8 bases from J; bases unmatched to any gene: 2.

This clone showed up just once. The chain employs TRBV2 and TRBJ1-3; maybe TRBD1 (5 bases). Germline CDR1 reads SNHLY; CDR2 reads FYNNEI. The CDR3 runs to 15 residues. V lost 6 bases and J lost 0, with 12 bases in between. DNA of the CDR3: TGTGCCAGCAGAGCGACAGTTAGCTCTGGAAACACCATATATTTT. It yields the protein CASRATVSSGNTIYF. The full variable domain, its missing parts supplied by reference TRBV2 and TRBJ1-3, is EPEVTQTPSHQVTQMGQEVILRCVPISNHLYFYWYRQILGQKVEFLVSFYNNEISEKSEIFDDQFSVERPDGSNFTLKIRSTKLEDSAMYFCASRATVSSGNTIYFGEGSWLTVV.

The rearrangement links TRBV5-1 to TRBJ1-5, with D possibly TRBD1 on 6 matching bases. Germline loops: CDR1 SGHRS, CDR2 YFSETQ. The CDR3 runs 14 residues. The V and J ends lost 1 base and 7 bases respectively, with 12 bases between them. CDR3 bases: TGCGCCAGCAGCTTGACAGGGAGCGGCCAGCCCCAGCATTTT. Protein product: CASSLTGSGQPQHF.

This chain connects TRBV5-1 to TRBJ2-1, with D hard to call. The CDR3 is 15 amino acids. V was trimmed by 2 bases and J by 0 bases, leaving 9 bases between them. The germline CDR1 and CDR2 sequences are SGHRS and YFSETQ. The CDR3 region is CASSFPPRSYNEQFF. CDR3 sequence (DNA): TGCGCCAGCAGCTTCCCCCCGCGCTCCTACAATGAGCAGTTCTTC.

V usage is TRBV5-4 and J usage is TRBJ1-2; 7 nucleotides line up with TRBD1. Losses at the gene ends were 4 bases for V and 2 bases for J; bases not matched to a gene: 5. Germline loops: CDR1 SGHNT, CDR2 YYREEE (reference sequence). The CDR3 extends over 14 amino acids. The CDR3 nucleotides are TGTGCCAGCAGCACAGGGACAGAGAACTATGGCTACACCTTC. Protein: CASSTGTENYGYTF. The complete variable domain, with remaining parts taken from reference TRBV5-4 and TRBJ1-2, reads ETGVTQSPTHLIKTRGQQVTLRCSSQSGHNTVSWYQQALGQGPQFIFQYYREEENGRGNFPPRFSGLQFPNYSSELNVNALELDDSALYLCASSTGTENYGYTFGSGTRLTVV.

The chain uses TRBV2 and TRBJ2-5, with a possible D match to TRBD1 (5 bases). The germline V gene has CDR1 SNHLY and CDR2 FYNNEI. V lost 8 bases, J lost 5 bases, and 18 bases lay in between. The CDR3 loop spans 14 amino acids. The CDR3 loop is CASGPQGAGETQYF. CDR3 DNA sequence: TGTGCCAGCGGACCCCAGGGTGCTGGTGAGACCCAGTACTTC.

The genes are TRBV1 and TRBJ1-5; the table gives TRBD1 as D, unverified against the DNA. TRBV1 constitutes a pseudogene. This CDR3 region has 14 residues. The CDR3 sequence is CTSSETGAPGPQHF. CDR3 coding DNA: TGCACCAGCAGCGAGACAGGGGCTCCTGGGCCCCAGCATTTT.